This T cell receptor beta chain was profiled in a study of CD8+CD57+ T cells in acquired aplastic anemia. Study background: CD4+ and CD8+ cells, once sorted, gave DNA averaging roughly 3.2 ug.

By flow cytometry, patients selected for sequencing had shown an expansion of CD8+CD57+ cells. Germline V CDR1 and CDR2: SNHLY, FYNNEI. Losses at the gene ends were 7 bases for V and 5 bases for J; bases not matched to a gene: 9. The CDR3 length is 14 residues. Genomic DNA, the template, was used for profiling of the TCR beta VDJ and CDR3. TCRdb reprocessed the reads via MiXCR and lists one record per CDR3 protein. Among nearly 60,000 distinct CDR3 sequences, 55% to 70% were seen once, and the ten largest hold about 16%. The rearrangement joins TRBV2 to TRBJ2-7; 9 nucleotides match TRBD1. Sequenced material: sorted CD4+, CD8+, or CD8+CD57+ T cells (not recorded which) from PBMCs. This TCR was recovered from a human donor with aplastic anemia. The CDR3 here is CASTGQGIVNEQYF. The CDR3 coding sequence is TGTGCCAGCACTGGACAGGGGATCGTGAACGAGCAGTACTTC.